This entry lists 5 T cell receptor beta chains sequenced from one sample in a study of T cell changes during pregnancy in multiple sclerosis. Using immunoSEQ multiplex PCR, the repertoire was profiled, and TCRdb retains in-frame clones only, with some absent. The table includes tens of thousands of clones, around 93% detected once. This sample comprised CD4+ T cells from peripheral blood mononuclear cells, obtained in the third trimester of pregnancy. The receptor source for this set is a female donor with multiple sclerosis, enrolled in a pregnancy study.

The chain employs TRBV11-3 and TRBJ2-2; 11 nucleotides match TRBD2. CDR3 length: 18 residues. Per germline, CDR1 SGHNT and CDR2 YENEEA. V shed 2 bases, J shed 2 bases, and the junction held 7 bases outside the gene matches. The CDR3, as DNA: TGTGCCAGCAGCTTATTACTAGCGGGAGATAGTAACACCGGGGAGCTGTTTTTT. Translating it yields CASSLLLAGDSNTGELFF. The variable domain in full, completed from reference TRBV11-3 and TRBJ2-2, reads EAGVVQSPRYKIIEKKQPVAFWCNPISGHNTLYWYLQNLGQGPELLIRYENEEAVDDSQLPKDRFSAERLKGVDSTLKIQPAELGDSAVYLCASSLLLAGDSNTGELFFGEGSRLTVL.

The rearrangement joins TRBV27 to TRBJ2-7, with 14 bases that match TRBD2. The ends lost 5 bases at V and 5 bases at J; junction bases unmatched: 17. Germline V CDR1 and CDR2: MNHEY, SMNVEV (reference sequence). CDR3 length equals 19 residues. The CDR3 spells CASSPGLAGGTRLVNEQYF. The CDR3 region has the DNA TGTGCCAGCAGTCCCGGACTAGCGGGAGGAACGCGGCTTGTGAACGAGCAGTACTTC.

The DNA of the CDR3 is TGTGCCAGCAGCTTTACTAGCGGGAGCCCCTACGAGCAGTACTTC. Translation gives CASSFTSGSPYEQYF. The V call is TRBV7-2, the J call TRBJ2-7, with 11 positions matching TRBD2. The CDR3 extends over 15 amino acids. CDR1 and CDR2 from the germline V gene are SGHTA and FQGNSA. Trimming cost V 3 bases and J 2 bases; bases outside gene matches: 3.

The rearrangement joins TRBV5-6 to TRBJ2-3, with TRBD2 matching 9 bases. Germline CDR1 reads SGHDT; CDR2 reads YYEEEE. V lost 6 bases and J lost 4; bases outside the gene matches: 15. The CDR3 loop spans 17 amino acids. The CDR3 DNA reads as TGTGCCAGCAACGAGAAATTAGCGGGAGTACGAGCAGATACGCAGTATTTT. This sequence encodes CASNEKLAGVRADTQYF.

This clone is a singleton in its sample. The chain joins TRBV4-2 to TRBJ1-4, with TRBD1 identical over 12 bases. Per germline, CDR1 LGHNA and CDR2 YNFKEQ. The length of the CDR3 is 16 residues. V dropped 3 bases and J dropped 5; count of bases not matched to a gene: 4. DNA of the CDR3: TGTGCCAGCAGCCAGGGGACAGGGGGCCTAAATGAAAAACTGTTTTTT. It encodes CASSQGTGGLNEKLFF.